Shown below are 5 T cell receptor beta chains from a single sample sequenced in a study of Graves' ophthalmopathy and Graves' hyperthyroidism (dated by TCRdb to 2017 to 2018). The sequencer listed for this sample is Illumina HiSeq 2000. For repertoire sequencing, the TCR beta CDR3 regions were amplified from RNA transcripts. A first-round RT-PCR used HTBI primers with the Qiagen OneStep RT-PCR kit, followed by a second-round multiplex PCR, size selection and purification. The raw public data were reprocessed by TCRdb itself: fastp quality trimming at Q25, MiXCR clonotype calling, in-frame beta chains only. Records with the same CDR3 protein are collapsed into one entry carrying the most frequent genes and DNA. The sample table holds more than 1,000,000 distinct CDR3 sequences, of which roughly two fifths were seen once. The ten largest clones add up to 8.5% to 14% of the sample. Sequenced material: peripheral blood or thyroid tissue (not recorded which). These receptor sequences come from an adult man with Graves' hyperthyroidism.

This clonotype was observed at least ten times. J is TRBJ2-3 and V is TRBV24-1; D might be TRBD1 or TRBD2, each matching 5 bases. Germline V gene data show CDR1 as KGHDR and CDR2 as SFDVKD. The V end lost 4 bases, the J end lost 11 bases, and 15 bases lay between the germline ends. There are 13 residues in the CDR3. The CDR3 DNA is TGTGCCACCAGTGAGGGGACCGGCGCTGGGCAGTATTTT. Protein sequence: CATSEGTGAGQYF.

As for this clonotype: A much larger clone sits a single nucleotide away, making a read error possible. The rearrangement joins TRBV20-1 to TRBJ2-5, with D tentatively TRBD1 (5 bases). V shed 6 bases and J shed 5 bases, with 16 bases lying between them. Germline-derived CDR1 and CDR2 are DFQATT and SNEGSKA (reference sequence). The CDR3 has 13 residues. CDR3 bases: TGCAGTGCCGTTTCACAGGATGTGGAGACCCAGTACTTC. Residues: CSAVSQDVETQYF.

The sample holds a few counts of this clonotype. This rearrangement joins TRBV7-2 to TRBJ2-7; D may match TRBD1 or TRBD2 (6 bases each). Trimming removed 4 bases from V and 6 bases from J, with 13 bases in between. Germline lookup yields CDR1 SGHTA and CDR2 FQGNSA. The CDR3 spans 13 residues. CDR3 residues: CASSSRSGAEQYF. As DNA, the CDR3 is TGTGCCAGCAGCTCCAGGTCGGGGGCCGAGCAGTACTTC.

The chain links TRBV19 to TRBJ1-2, with D perhaps matching TRBD1 (6 bases). This CDR3 region has 10 residues. V shed 10 bases and J shed 14 bases, with 17 bases lying between them. Germline V gene sequence: CDR1 LNHDA, CDR2 SQIVND (reference sequence). CDR3 nucleotide sequence: TGTGCCACCCAGGAGGGGGGCGAAACCTTC. Amino acids: CATQEGGETF.

This clonotype occurred a few times. The CDR3 region is CSVGEYQETQYF. In DNA, the CDR3 is TGCAGCGTTGGGGAGTACCAAGAGACCCAGTACTTC. The chain carries TRBV29-1 and TRBJ2-5; the D gene is possibly TRBD2 (5 bases). CDR3 length equals 12 residues. Germline V gene data show CDR1 as SQVTM and CDR2 as ANQGSEA. V gave up 4 bases and J gave up 0 bases, with 6 bases separating them.